Listed below are T cell receptor beta chains from one sample, sequenced in a study of spatial heterogeneity in lung cancer. One entry per CDR3 protein, called by TCRdb with MiXCR from the 5' RACE reads. The repertoire holds roughly 120,000 distinct CDR3 sequences, roughly an eighth seen once, with around 16% in the top ten. Sequences were derived from PBMCs, sampled at follow-up. These receptors originate from a male donor with early-stage non-small cell lung cancer. CDR3s include the opening cysteine and the closing phenylalanine or tryptophan. The D gene is left open where the match is weak. Clone size, where shown, is once, few, many, or a class for clones that have expanded.

NA	TRBV5-1	TRBJ1-1	many	TGCGCCAGCAGCTTTGGACTCTTCTCTTCGGACACTGAAGCTTTCTTT	CASSFGLFSSDTEAFF
NA	TRBV7-2	TRBJ1-6	many	TGTGCCAGCAGCTTAGTTCATAATTCACCCCTCCACTTT	CASSLVHNSPLHF
TRBD1	TRBV2	TRBJ2-7	few	TGTGCCAGGAGGGGGCAAAGCTCCTACGAGCAGTACTTC	CARRGQSSYEQYF
NA	TRBV29-1	TRBJ1-1	many	TGCAGCGCCTTACTACAAGGGACTGAAGCTTTCTTT	CSALLQGTEAFF
TRBD1	TRBV28	TRBJ1-5	NA	TGTGCCAGCACCCCTTTCCAGGGGGCCATACATCAGCCCCAGCATTTT	CASTPFQGAIHQPQHF
NA	TRBV5-5	TRBJ2-3	many	TGTGCCAGCAGCTCAACAGGGTTCACAGATACGCAGTATTTT	CASSSTGFTDTQYF
NA	TRBV11-2	TRBJ1-1	NA	TGTGCCAGCAGCTTTAGGGTCACTGAAGCTTTCTTT	CASSFRVTEAFF
NA	TRBV5-4	TRBJ2-3	NA	TGTGCCAGCAACCGGGACTCGCACACAGATACGCAGTATTTT	CASNRDSHTDTQYF
NA	TRBV25-1	TRBJ1-1	few	TGTGCCAGCAGGAGCCAAGTTGAAGCTTTCTTT	CASRSQVEAFF
NA	TRBV30	TRBJ2-5	NA	TGTGCCTGGAGTCTGCTGGGGGAGTATCGGGAGACCCAGTACTTC	CAWSLLGEYRETQYF
NA	TRBV29-1	TRBJ2-1	many	TGCAGCGCAACGATCTACAATGAGCAGTTCTTC	CSATIYNEQFF
NA	TRBV5-5	TRBJ1-5	many	TGTGCCAGCAGCTTGGAGGCCGAGAGCAATCAGCCCCAGCATTTT	CASSLEAESNQPQHF
TRBD2	TRBV7-7	TRBJ2-5	few	TGTGCTAGCAGCCACACGCCGAGGGAGGGGGAGACCCAGTACTTC	CASSHTPREGETQYF
TRBD1	TRBV11-2	TRBJ2-7	few	TGTGCCAGCAGCTTGGGAACAGGGGGCCTCATCCCCTACGAGCAGTACTTC	CASSLGTGGLIPYEQYF
TRBD1	TRBV6-5	TRBJ2-7	NA	TGTGCCAGCAGTTTGAACAGGGGACACCACGAGCAGTACTTC	CASSLNRGHHEQYF
NA	TRBV5-6	TRBJ2-7	NA	TGTGCCAGCAGCTTGCCGGGAGTGCAGTACGAGCAGTACTTC	CASSLPGVQYEQYF
NA	TRBV10-3	TRBJ2-3	NA	TGTGCCGTTACCGGGATCTCTAGCACAGATACGCAGTATTTT	CAVTGISSTDTQYF
TRBD1	TRBV2	TRBJ1-2	NA	TGTGCCAGCAGTGAGAGACAGGGGGCGCAGGGCTACACCTTC	CASSERQGAQGYTF
NA	TRBV7-4	TRBJ2-5	NA	TGTGCCAGCAGCTCCATTGGAGGGGGCGAACAAGAGACCCAGTACTTC	CASSSIGGGEQETQYF
NA	TRBV20-1	TRBJ2-1	few	TGCAGTGCTAGAGGTTACAGGGACCATGAGCAGTTCTTC	CSARGYRDHEQFF
TRBD1	TRBV2	TRBJ2-3	NA	TGTGCCAGCAGTGAGGGACAGGGGTTTTCAGATACGCAGTATTTT	CASSEGQGFSDTQYF
NA	TRBV10-3	TRBJ1-6	many	TGTGCCATCAGTTTACAGGAATACAATTCACCCCTCCACTTT	CAISLQEYNSPLHF
TRBD1	TRBV11-2	TRBJ1-1	NA	TGTGCCAGCAGCTGGCAGGGGGCGGTCACTGAAGCTTTCTTT	CASSWQGAVTEAFF
TRBD1	TRBV7-9	TRBJ2-7	many	TGTGCCAGCAGCTCCGTAGGACAGGGGACACCCTACGAGCAGTACTTC	CASSSVGQGTPYEQYF
NA	TRBV7-9	TRBJ1-4	few	TGTGCCAGCAGCTTGAAAGAGGGGCTCGGAAAACTGTTTTTT	CASSLKEGLGKLFF